The rows below give T cell receptor beta chains drawn from one sample of a study of a mutant IDH1 vaccine in newly diagnosed glioma. Here immunoSEQ multiplex PCR was the method, and the copy in TCRdb shows in-frame clones only, minus some. The sample holds roughly 51,000 clones, over 70% seen once. For these receptors, no antigen is known. The sample here was PBMCs, taken from a glioma patient whose treatment included an IDH1 peptide vaccine. These receptors all stem from a man aged 25 to 45 with glioma. CDR3s include the opening cysteine and the closing phenylalanine or tryptophan. Fields, in order: clone size, D gene, J gene, V gene, CDR3 DNA, CDR3 protein. D genes are given only for firm matches. Only some rows state a clone size, as once, few, many or a class for expanded clones.

>few|NA|TRBJ1-1|TRBV5-4
TGTGCCAGCAGCTTTAGGGGGGCGAGCGCTGAAGCTTTCTTT
CASSFRGASAEAFF
>NA|NA|TRBJ2-1|TRBV6-1
TGTGCCAGCAGTGCCCGGCAGGGGTCCAATGAGCAGTTCTTC
CASSARQGSNEQFF
>NA|TRBD1|TRBJ2-3|TRBV11-2
TGTGCCAGCAGCCCTACTAGACAGGGTCTCCCCCCAGATACGCAGTATTTT
CASSPTRQGLPPDTQYF
>NA|NA|TRBJ1-6|TRBV5-6
TGTGCCAGCAGCCTATTAAGACTGAGAAATTCACCCCTCCACTTT
CASSLLRLRNSPLHF
>NA|NA|TRBJ2-7|TRBV19
TGTGCCAGTAGTCCCCGACAGAGCTCCTACGAGCAGTACTTC
CASSPRQSSYEQYF
>NA|TRBD2|TRBJ2-2|TRBV29-1
TGCAGCGTCGCCCGCGGGGGGGGGACCGGGGAGCTGTTTTTT
CSVARGGGTGELFF
>NA|NA|TRBJ2-2|TRBV14
TGTGCCAGCAGCCAAGATAGGCCTACTACCCCCGGGGAGCTGTTTTTT
CASSQDRPTTPGELFF
>NA|NA|TRBJ1-5|TRBV11-2
TGTGCCAGCAGCGTCTCAGGTGAGAGTCAGCCCCAGCATTTT
CASSVSGESQPQHF
>once|TRBD1|TRBJ2-1|TRBV13
TGTGCCAGCAGCTCGGGACAGGAGGAGCAGTTCTTC
CASSSGQEEQFF
>NA|NA|TRBJ1-2|TRBV19
TGTGCCAGTAGTGCTCCTCGAGCCGCGAGACGGGAGGGCTATGGCTACACCTTC
CASSAPRAARREGYGYTF
>NA|TRBD2|TRBJ2-7|TRBV7-9
TGTGCCAGCAGCTTAGCGGGGGGGTCCTACGAGCAGTACTTC
CASSLAGGSYEQYF
>NA|TRBD2|TRBJ2-1|TRBV6-1
TGTGCCAGCAGTGAAGAAGCGGGGGGCTACAATGAGCAGTTCTTC
CASSEEAGGYNEQFF
>few|NA|TRBJ1-1|TRBV29-1
TGCAGCGTTTCTGGTGGGGTGCAGGACTCGAACACTGAAGCTTTCTTT
CSVSGGVQDSNTEAFF
>NA|NA|TRBJ1-6|TRBV5-6
TGTGCCAGCAGCTCATTAGACCGGGCCGGGTCACCCCTCCACTTT
CASSSLDRAGSPLHF
>NA|NA|TRBJ1-4|TRBV5-1
TGCGCCAGCAGCTTGGGATCGCCGAGACAGAAGGCAACTAATGAAAAACTGTTTTTT
CASSLGSPRQKATNEKLFF
>NA|NA|TRBJ2-7|TRBV27
TGTGCCAGCAGTTTATATACAGGATCTTACGAGCAGTACTTC
CASSLYTGSYEQYF
>NA|TRBD1|TRBJ1-5|TRBV19
TGTGCCAGTAGGCCGACAGGGGTTAGCAATCAGCCCCAGCATTTT
CASRPTGVSNQPQHF
>once|NA|TRBJ2-1|TRBV4-2
TGTGCCAGCAGCGGGGGCCATATAGAACGCAATGAGCAGTTCTTC
CASSGGHIERNEQFF
>NA|NA|TRBJ2-7|TRBV11-3
TGTGCCAGCAGCTTAGCGGGTTCTCCCTACGAGCAGTACTTC
CASSLAGSPYEQYF
>few|TRBD1|TRBJ1-1|TRBV7-9
TGTGCCAGCAGCTCGACAGGGTACACTGAAGCTTTCTTT
CASSSTGYTEAFF
>few|TRBD1|TRBJ1-1|TRBV27
TGTGCCAGCAGGCAACAGGGGTACACTGAAGCTTTCTTT
CASRQQGYTEAFF
>NA|NA|TRBJ2-1|TRBV15
TGTGCCACCAGCAGAGATGGGTTCTCGCTCAATGAGCAGTTCTTC
CATSRDGFSLNEQFF
>NA|TRBD2|TRBJ2-5|TRBV7-8
TGTGCCAGCAGCTACCAGACTAGCGGGGGACAGACCCAGTACTTC
CASSYQTSGGQTQYF
>NA|NA|TRBJ1-3|TRBV19
TGTGCCAGTAGGGTCGACGGACTCGTTGGAAACACCATATATTTT
CASRVDGLVGNTIYF
>NA|NA|TRBJ1-1|TRBV13
TGTGCCAGCAGCCCAAGGACAGTGAACACTGAAGCTTTCTTT
CASSPRTVNTEAFF
>NA|NA|TRBJ1-4|TRBV21-1
TGTGCCAGCAGGAGTACCCAATTACAGGATTGGGGGGTTCTGGCTAATGAAAAACTGTTTTTT
CASRSTQLQDWGVLANEKLFF
>NA|NA|TRBJ2-1|TRBV20-1
TGCAGTGCAGTGTGGGGGATGGAGTTCTTC
CSAVWGMEFF
>NA|NA|TRBJ2-3|TRBV15
TGTGCCACCAGCAGAGACCCCACAGATACGCAGTATTTT
CATSRDPTDTQYF
>NA|NA|TRBJ2-7|TRBV5-6
TGTGCCAGCAGCTTGGTTGGGTGGAAGGGGTACGAGCAGTACTTC
CASSLVGWKGYEQYF
>NA|NA|TRBJ2-7|TRBV6-6
TGTGCCAGCACCGGCACCGGAGGGGGTATGGACGAGCAGTACTTC
CASTGTGGGMDEQYF
>few|NA|TRBJ1-1|TRBV2
TGTGCCAGCCTGCGGGGAATCGGCACTGAAGCTTTCTTT
CASLRGIGTEAFF
>NA|TRBD1|TRBJ2-7|TRBV13
TGTGCCAGCAGCTTAGGCCGGGACAGCCCCTACGAGCAGTACTTC
CASSLGRDSPYEQYF
>NA|NA|TRBJ1-2|TRBV6-4
TGTGCCAGCAGTGACTCAGGGGGGCCAACCCTCTATGGCTACACCTTC
CASSDSGGPTLYGYTF
>NA|NA|TRBJ2-5|TRBV5-1
TGCGCCAGCAGAGGTAGAGAGGACAGATGGGAAGAGACCCAGTACTTC
CASRGREDRWEETQYF
>NA|TRBD1|TRBJ2-3|TRBV19
TGTGCCAGTAGTCCCCGGGACAGGAAGACAGATACGCAGTATTTT
CASSPRDRKTDTQYF
>NA|NA|TRBJ2-3|TRBV2
TGTGCCAGCAGTGAAGCAGATACGCAGTATTTT
CASSEADTQYF
>NA|NA|TRBJ1-1|TRBV6-5
TGTGCCAGCAGTTACTCCGAATTAGGCACTGAAGCTTTCTTT
CASSYSELGTEAFF
>NA|TRBD1|TRBJ2-4|TRBV18
TGTGCCAGCTCACGGACAGGGGACAAAAACATTCAGTACTTC
CASSRTGDKNIQYF
>few|NA|TRBJ1-5|TRBV4-1
TGCGCCAGCAGCCCGGCCGGTGGCAATCAGCCCCAGCATTTT
CASSPAGGNQPQHF
>few|NA|TRBJ1-2|TRBV6-1
TGTGCCAGCAGTGACGCAGAGGACTATGGCTACACCTTC
CASSDAEDYGYTF
>NA|NA|TRBJ2-7|TRBV28
TGTGCCAGCAGACCGGGACGCCCCAGCGACGAGCAGTACTTC
CASRPGRPSDEQYF
>NA|TRBD2|TRBJ2-3|TRBV4-1
TGCGCCAGCAGCCACCCAGGGACTAGCGGGGGTGATACGCAGTATTTT
CASSHPGTSGGDTQYF
>NA|TRBD1|TRBJ1-4|TRBV5-8
TGTGCCAGCAGCGCCACCGGGACAGAAGATGAAAAACTGCTTTTT
CASSATGTEDEKLLF
>NA|NA|TRBJ2-7|TRBV11-3
TGTGCCAGCAGCCGGTCTTTGGACCCCTACGAGCAGTACTTC
CASSRSLDPYEQYF
>NA|NA|TRBJ2-7|TRBV14
TGTGCCAGCAGCCGCTTGACAGTCTGGGAGCAGTACTTC
CASSRLTVWEQYF
>NA|NA|TRBJ1-5|TRBV6-5
TGTGCCAGCAGTTACTCGAATAGGCGCAATCAGCCCCAGCATTTT
CASSYSNRRNQPQHF
>NA|NA|TRBJ1-5|TRBV7-9
TGTGCCAGCAGCCCCCGGCGGGGGACTAGCAATCAGCCCCAGCATTTT
CASSPRRGTSNQPQHF
>NA|NA|TRBJ2-7|TRBV7-9
TGTGCCAGCAGCTTAGGGAACAGCCTACTTTCCTACGAGCAGTACTTC
CASSLGNSLLSYEQYF
>NA|NA|TRBJ2-7|TRBV7-8
TGTGCCAGCAGCACTCGGGCCGGACTTTACGAGCAGTACTTC
CASSTRAGLYEQYF
>once|NA|TRBJ2-1|TRBV28
TGTGCCAGCAGCTCCGGGGTCCGGGGACGCAATGAGCAGTTCTTC
CASSSGVRGRNEQFF
>NA|TRBD2|TRBJ2-5|TRBV10-1
TGCGCCAGCAGTGAGTCTAGCGGGGGCCAAGAGACCCAGTACTTC
CASSESSGGQETQYF
>NA|TRBD1|TRBJ2-7|TRBV4-3
TGCGCCAGCAGCCGCGGGGGACAGGGAAACTACGAGCAGTACTTC
CASSRGGQGNYEQYF
>NA|TRBD2|TRBJ2-3|TRBV4-2
TGTGCCAGCAGCCAAGATCATGTACTAGCGGGGGGCACAGATACGCAGTATTTT
CASSQDHVLAGGTDTQYF
>NA|NA|TRBJ1-6|TRBV4-1
TGCGCCAGCAGCCAAGGGACGGGGAGATTCAATTCACCCCTCCACTTT
CASSQGTGRFNSPLHF